The following is a T cell receptor beta chain sequence with its context. Its antigen is not identified. This entry is derived from a study of Ad26.COV2.S vaccination and SARS-CoV-2 variants. Study in general: Recipients of Ad26.COV2.S got it intramuscularly, once or twice 56 days apart. Notes on the study in general: Possibly, TCR breadth and depth analyses underestimated total T cell responses.

V gave up 3 bases and J gave up 6 bases, with 12 bases separating them. This CDR3 region has 13 residues. Treatment given: over 15 received Ad26.COV2.S at low or high dose, single or two shots; 5 received placebo; per-sample allocation not given. The investigators took samples on day 63 after the first vaccine or placebo injection. Profiling relied on immunoSEQ multiplex PCR, and the TCRdb table lists in-frame clones only, not all of them. The sample includes under 300,000 clones, 87% of them seen just once. The source is a person aged 18 to 59 who received the Ad26.COV2.S COVID-19 vaccine or a placebo. Specimen: peripheral blood, collected in a trial of Ad26.COV2.S vaccine versus placebo. This rearrangement joins TRBV12-3 or TRBV12-4 to TRBJ2-7, with unresolved D. The CDR3 is CASSLRESGEQYV. DNA of the CDR3: TGTGCCAGCAGTTTGCGAGAGTCGGGCGAGCAGTACGTC.